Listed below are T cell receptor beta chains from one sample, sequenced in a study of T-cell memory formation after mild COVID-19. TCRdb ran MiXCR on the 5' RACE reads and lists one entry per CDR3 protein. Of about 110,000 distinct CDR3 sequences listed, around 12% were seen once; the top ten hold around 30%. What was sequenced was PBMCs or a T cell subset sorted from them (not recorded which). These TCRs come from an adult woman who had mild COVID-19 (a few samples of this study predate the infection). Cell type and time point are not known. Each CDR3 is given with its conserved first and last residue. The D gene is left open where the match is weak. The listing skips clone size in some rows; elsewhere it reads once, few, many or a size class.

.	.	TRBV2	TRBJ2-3	TGTGCCAGCAGTGAAGGACCCAGCATCGGGGGCACAGATACGCAGTATTTT	CASSEGPSIGGTDTQYF
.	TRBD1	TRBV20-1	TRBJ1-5	TGCAGTGCTAGACTGGGACAGGGGGCCTATCAGCCCCAGCATTTT	CSARLGQGAYQPQHF
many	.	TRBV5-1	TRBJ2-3	TGCGCCAGCAGAGCCATCTACAAGCGCTCTAAGGTGTCGGGTACGCAGTATTTT	CASRAIYKRSKVSGTQYF
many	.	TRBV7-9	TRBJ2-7	TGTGCCAGCAGCTTGACGGAAACCTACGAGCAGTACTTC	CASSLTETYEQYF
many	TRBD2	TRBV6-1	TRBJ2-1	TGTGCCAGCGAGGGACTAGCGGATGAGCAGTTCTTC	CASEGLADEQFF
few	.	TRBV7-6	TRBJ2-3	TGTGCCAGCAGCCCATTAGGAGCGGACACAGATACGCAGTATTTT	CASSPLGADTDTQYF
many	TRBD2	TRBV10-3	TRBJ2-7	TGTGCCATCAGTGACCGGGAGGCTGGCTACGAGCAGTACTTC	CAISDREAGYEQYF
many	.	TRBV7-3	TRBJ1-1	TGTGCCAGCAGCTTAGGTGGGGGGATGTTGAACACTGAAGCTTTCTTT	CASSLGGGMLNTEAFF
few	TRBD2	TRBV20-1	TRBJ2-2	TGCAGTGCTAGAGATCTAGGCGGGAGCATAACTGGCGGGGAGCTGTTTTTT	CSARDLGGSITGGELFF
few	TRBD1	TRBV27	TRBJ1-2	TGTGCCAGCAGTTCCCTAAAGGGGGCTATCTATGGCTACACCTTC	CASSSLKGAIYGYTF
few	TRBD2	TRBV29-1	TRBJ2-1	TGCAGTGCCCGACTAGCCTCTTCCTACAATGAGCAGTTCTTC	CSARLASSYNEQFF
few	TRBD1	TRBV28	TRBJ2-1	TGTGCCAGCAGTCCCGACAGGGGGCTGAATGAGCAGTTCTTC	CASSPDRGLNEQFF
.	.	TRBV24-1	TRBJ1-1	TGTGCCACCAGTGATTTGCGCAATGAAGCTTTCTTT	CATSDLRNEAFF
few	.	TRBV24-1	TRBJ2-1	TGTGCCACCAGTGCCACGCCGGCGGATGAGCAGTTCTTC	CATSATPADEQFF
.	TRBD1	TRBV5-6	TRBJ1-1	TGTGCCAGCAGCCCCGGGACAGGTGAAGCTTTCTTT	CASSPGTGEAFF
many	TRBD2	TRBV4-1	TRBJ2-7	TGCGCCAGCAGCCAAGGACTAGCGGGGGGCTACGAGCAGTACTTC	CASSQGLAGGYEQYF
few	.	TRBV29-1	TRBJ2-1	TGCAGCCTTAGGGACGGGGGTATCTCCTACAATGAGCAGTTCTTC	CSLRDGGISYNEQFF
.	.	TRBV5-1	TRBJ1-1	TGCGCCAGCAGCTTGTGGGGGGTGACGAACACTGAAGCTTTCTTT	CASSLWGVTNTEAFF
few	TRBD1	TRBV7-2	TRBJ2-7	TGTGCCAGCAGCTTCAAGGGACAGGGATTATCCTACGAGCAGTACTTC	CASSFKGQGLSYEQYF
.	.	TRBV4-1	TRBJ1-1	TGCGCCAGCAGCCAAGAGGCCCACGGGTTGAACACTGAAGCTTTCTTT	CASSQEAHGLNTEAFF
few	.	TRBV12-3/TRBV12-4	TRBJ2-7	TGTGCCAGCAGTTTGCCCGACAAACACTACGAGCAGTACTTC	CASSLPDKHYEQYF
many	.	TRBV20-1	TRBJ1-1	TGCAGTGCTAGAGTTGGGGATAAGAACACTGAAGCTTTCTTT	CSARVGDKNTEAFF
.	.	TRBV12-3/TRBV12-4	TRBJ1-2	TGTGCCAGCAGTTCCCCTCCCTCGCTTATGAACTATGGCTACACCTTC	CASSSPPSLMNYGYTF
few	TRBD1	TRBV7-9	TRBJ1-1	TGTGCCAGCAGCTTTGGCCCGGGACAGGGAGCTGAAGCTTTCTTT	CASSFGPGQGAEAFF
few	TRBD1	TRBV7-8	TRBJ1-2	TGTGCCAGCAGCCCGCCGAATCCCGACAGGGATGCTGGCTACACCTTC	CASSPPNPDRDAGYTF
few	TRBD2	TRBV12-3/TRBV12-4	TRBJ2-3	TGTGCCAGCAGTTTAGACGGGACTAGCCGTTACACAGATACGCAGTATTTT	CASSLDGTSRYTDTQYF
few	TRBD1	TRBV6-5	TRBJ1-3	TGTGCCAGCAGTACCTACAGGGGATCTGGAAACACCATATATTTT	CASSTYRGSGNTIYF
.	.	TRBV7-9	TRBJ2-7	TGTGCCAGCAGCCGAGAGGCCTACGAGCAGTACTTC	CASSREAYEQYF
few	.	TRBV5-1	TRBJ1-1	TGCGCCAGCAGCTTGGAGGACTCTAGAACTGAAGCTTTCTTT	CASSLEDSRTEAFF
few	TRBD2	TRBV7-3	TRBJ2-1	TGTGCCAGCAGCTTCGCTAGCGGGGGTAACAATGAGCAGTTCTTC	CASSFASGGNNEQFF